A selection of T cell receptor beta chains follows, all from one sample in a study of cytomegalovirus exposure and HLA in healthy donors. The data were produced by immunoSEQ multiplex PCR, yet TCRdb's version contains in-frame clones alone and is incomplete. The sample contains around 150,000 clones, about 89% of which appear only once. The sequenced sample consisted of PBMCs. Every receptor here comes from a young man in good health and CMV-seronegative. Each CDR3 is given without its conserved first and last residue. Fields, in order: V gene, J gene, CDR3 protein.

V: TRBV11-3
J: TRBJ1-2
CDR3: ASSLSRGRDYGYT

V: TRBV4-2
J: TRBJ1-4
CDR3: ASSTWTGSNEKLF

V: TRBV18
J: TRBJ2-3
CDR3: ASSQQGADTQY

V: TRBV5-6
J: TRBJ1-1
CDR3: ASRPQGSRTTEAF

V: TRBV28
J: TRBJ2-4
CDR3: ASSPTGKNIQY

V: TRBV7-2
J: TRBJ2-3
CDR3: ASSLMQSTDTQY

V: TRBV2
J: TRBJ1-2
CDR3: ASRPPTSRYT

V: TRBV7-3
J: TRBJ2-5
CDR3: ASSLNPGTGRVRQETQY

V: TRBV7-9
J: TRBJ2-2
CDR3: ASRRPTSGKDTGELF

V: TRBV6-1
J: TRBJ2-2
CDR3: ASSVSLAGGRTGELF

V: TRBV2
J: TRBJ2-3
CDR3: ATLSGPSTDTQY

V: TRBV5-1
J: TRBJ2-7
CDR3: ASSLEGPSSYEQY

V: TRBV5-4
J: TRBJ2-1
CDR3: ASSLTGVRGNEQF

V: TRBV2
J: TRBJ1-2
CDR3: ASSEGIQGYGYT

V: TRBV7-9
J: TRBJ2-1
CDR3: ASSLEAGPNRDSYNEQF

V: TRBV27
J: TRBJ2-1
CDR3: ASTSREGPHEQF

V: TRBV5-4
J: TRBJ2-2
CDR3: ASSVGQGAVNTGELF

V: TRBV15
J: TRBJ2-7
CDR3: ATSRDRGGLSYEQY

V: TRBV27
J: TRBJ2-1
CDR3: ASSLSPDRSDEQF

V: TRBV19
J: TRBJ2-5
CDR3: ASKQRALQETQY

V: TRBV27
J: TRBJ2-5
CDR3: ASSFRDRPWAQY

V: TRBV27
J: TRBJ2-1
CDR3: ASSLGRPDLNEQF

V: TRBV7-9
J: TRBJ1-2
CDR3: ASSPDRGYGYT

V: TRBV29-1
J: TRBJ2-6
CDR3: SVETAGGISGANVLT

V: TRBV6-5
J: TRBJ2-5
CDR3: ASSYRGWGQETQY

V: TRBV7-9
J: TRBJ1-4
CDR3: ASSPPGTAGEKLF

V: TRBV4-3
J: TRBJ2-3
CDR3: ASSHRDRGVVGTDTQY

V: TRBV7-9
J: TRBJ2-2
CDR3: ASSLPGQANTGELF

V: TRBV2
J: TRBJ1-2
CDR3: ASSEAPQGGYT

V: TRBV7-2
J: TRBJ2-2
CDR3: ASSLDSHVTGELF

V: TRBV6-6
J: TRBJ1-3
CDR3: ASTPDRGPGNTIY

V: TRBV7-9
J: TRBJ2-3
CDR3: ASSPEYPSTDTQY

V: TRBV6-5
J: TRBJ2-4
CDR3: ASSYAWSPKNIQY

V: TRBV29-1
J: TRBJ2-3
CDR3: SSTSGVSDTQY

V: TRBV15
J: TRBJ2-2
CDR3: ATSRVRGRATGELF

V: TRBV2
J: TRBJ1-1
CDR3: ASSDQGPVTEAF

V: TRBV6-5
J: TRBJ2-4
CDR3: ASSYSEGAHIQY

V: TRBV18
J: TRBJ2-5
CDR3: ASSPQSWERDRTQETQY

V: TRBV11-3
J: TRBJ1-1
CDR3: ASSGPDLEAF

V: TRBV27
J: TRBJ1-2
CDR3: ASGTGMGNRRDGYT

V: TRBV6-6
J: TRBJ1-5
CDR3: ASSQPENQPQH

V: TRBV4-1
J: TRBJ1-5
CDR3: ASSQIDQGNQPQH

V: TRBV29-1
J: TRBJ1-1
CDR3: SVAGEVSLAF

V: TRBV5-5
J: TRBJ2-7
CDR3: ASSPGIGFEQY

V: TRBV11-3
J: TRBJ2-2
CDR3: ASSLGAQNTGELF

V: TRBV9
J: TRBJ2-1
CDR3: ASAGDSPRSYNEQF

V: TRBV11-2
J: TRBJ1-1
CDR3: ASSLDPMAGRRA

V: TRBV28
J: TRBJ1-3
CDR3: ASSYRGNTIY

V: TRBV18
J: TRBJ1-3
CDR3: ASSPGGQPGNTIY

V: TRBV9
J: TRBJ2-6
CDR3: ASSPFGGSGANVLT

V: TRBV30
J: TRBJ1-2
CDR3: AWSTVLGGYGYT

V: TRBV11-2
J: TRBJ2-7
CDR3: ASSNTYEQY

V: TRBV10-3
J: TRBJ2-3
CDR3: AISVAPGTSGSITQY

V: TRBV5-1
J: TRBJ1-1
CDR3: ASSLDPGRGTEAF

V: TRBV27
J: TRBJ2-5
CDR3: ASSNTGGATKTQY

V: TRBV7-9
J: TRBJ2-5
CDR3: ASSPPTRGQETQY

V: TRBV5-1
J: TRBJ1-1
CDR3: ASMESAANTEAF

V: TRBV27
J: TRBJ1-5
CDR3: ASSGGRNQPQH

V: TRBV27
J: TRBJ2-1
CDR3: ASSLRFPESSYNEQF

V: TRBV19
J: TRBJ2-3
CDR3: ASSIGLAGGTDTQY